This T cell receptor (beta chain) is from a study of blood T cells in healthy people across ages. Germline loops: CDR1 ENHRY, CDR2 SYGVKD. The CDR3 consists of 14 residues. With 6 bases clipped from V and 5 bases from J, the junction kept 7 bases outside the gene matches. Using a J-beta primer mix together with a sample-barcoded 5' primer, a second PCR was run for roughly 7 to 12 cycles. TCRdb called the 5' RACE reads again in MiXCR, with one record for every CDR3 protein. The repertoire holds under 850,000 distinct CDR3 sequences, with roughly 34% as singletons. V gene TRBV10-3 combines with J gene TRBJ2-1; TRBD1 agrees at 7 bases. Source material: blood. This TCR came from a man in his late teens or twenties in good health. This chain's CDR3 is CAIRTDRVDNEQFF. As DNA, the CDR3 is TGTGCCATCAGAACCGACAGGGTGGACAATGAGCAGTTCTTC.